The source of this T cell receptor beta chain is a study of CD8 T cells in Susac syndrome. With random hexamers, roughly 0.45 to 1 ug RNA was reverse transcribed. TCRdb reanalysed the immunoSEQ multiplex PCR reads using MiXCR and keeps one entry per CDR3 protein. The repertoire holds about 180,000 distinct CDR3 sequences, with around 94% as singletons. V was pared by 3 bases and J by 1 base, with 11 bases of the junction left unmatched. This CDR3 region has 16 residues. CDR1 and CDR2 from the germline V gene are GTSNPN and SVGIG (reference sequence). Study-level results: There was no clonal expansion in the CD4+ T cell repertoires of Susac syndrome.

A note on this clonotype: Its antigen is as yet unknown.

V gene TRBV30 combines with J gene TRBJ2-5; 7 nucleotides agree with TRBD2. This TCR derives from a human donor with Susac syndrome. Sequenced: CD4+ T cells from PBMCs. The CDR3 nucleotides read TGTGCCTGGAGCTACCCGGGACTACGGGGCCAAGAGACCCAGTACTTC. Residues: CAWSYPGLRGQETQYF.